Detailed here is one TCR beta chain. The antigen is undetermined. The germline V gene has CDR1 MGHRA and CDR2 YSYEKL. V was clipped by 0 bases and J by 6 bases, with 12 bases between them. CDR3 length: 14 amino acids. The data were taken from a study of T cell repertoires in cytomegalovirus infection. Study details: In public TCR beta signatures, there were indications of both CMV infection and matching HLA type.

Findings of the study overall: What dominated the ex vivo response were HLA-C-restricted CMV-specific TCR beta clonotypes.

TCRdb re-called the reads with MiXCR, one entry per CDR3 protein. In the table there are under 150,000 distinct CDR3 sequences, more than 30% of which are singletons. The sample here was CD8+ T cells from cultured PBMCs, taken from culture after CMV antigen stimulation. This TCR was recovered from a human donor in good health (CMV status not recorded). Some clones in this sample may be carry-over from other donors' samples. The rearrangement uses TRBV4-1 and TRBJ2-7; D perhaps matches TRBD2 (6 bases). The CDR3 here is CASSQDGTGFEQYF. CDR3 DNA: TGCGCCAGCAGCCAAGATGGGACTGGTTTCGAGCAGTACTTC.